These T cell receptor beta chains were read from a single sample in a study of blood T cells in healthy people across ages. TCRdb independently ran MiXCR on the 5' RACE reads; one entry per CDR3 protein. The data show about 640,000 distinct CDR3 sequences, approximately 50% seen once. Material: blood. These receptors originate from a man aged 55 to 70 in good health. CDR3s include the opening cysteine and the closing phenylalanine or tryptophan. D genes are given only for firm matches. Expanded clones get a size class; other rows say once, few or many, or leave the size out.

CSVAGALTDTQYF TGCAGCGTCGCAGGGGCACTCACAGATACGCAGTATTTT TRBV29-1 . . TRBJ2-3
CSARDSGQMNTEAFF TGCAGTGCTAGAGACTCGGGACAGATGAACACTGAAGCTTTCTTT TRBV20-1 TRBD1 . TRBJ1-1
CASSPGTGQDQPQHF TGTGCCAGCAGCCCGGGGACAGGGCAGGATCAGCCCCAGCATTTT TRBV7-2 TRBD1 . TRBJ1-5
CASSDRQFQETQYF TGTGCCAGCAGTGACCGGCAGTTCCAAGAGACCCAGTACTTC TRBV2 . few TRBJ2-5
CSARVDREIGYGYTF TGCAGTGCTAGAGTGGACAGGGAGATTGGCTATGGCTACACCTTC TRBV20-1 TRBD1 . TRBJ1-2
CASSLERLNTEAFF TGTGCCAGCAGCTTAGAACGCCTGAACACTGAAGCTTTCTTT TRBV11-2 . few TRBJ1-1
CASSLNPGYNEQYF TGTGCCAGCAGTTTAAATCCTGGGTACAATGAGCAGTACTTC TRBV12-3/TRBV12-4 . . TRBJ2-4
CSASRARRSNTGELFF TGCAGTGCTAGTAGGGCCCGACGCTCGAACACCGGGGAGCTGTTTTTT TRBV20-1 . . TRBJ2-2
CASSFYRADGTQYF TGTGCCAGCAGCTTCTACCGGGCCGACGGGACCCAGTACTTC TRBV5-4 . . TRBJ2-5
CASRDRDGLWPLHF TGTGCCAGCAGGGACCGGGACGGCCTATGGCCCCTCCACTTT TRBV6-2/TRBV6-3 . . TRBJ1-6
CASSGGQSYGYTF TGTGCCAGCAGTGGAGGACAGTCCTATGGCTACACCTTC TRBV6-4 . . TRBJ1-2
CSVGLVPKETQYF TGCAGCGTTGGACTAGTCCCCAAAGAGACCCAGTACTTC TRBV29-1 . few TRBJ2-5
CASSQDSGRAPYF TGTGCCAGCAGCCAAGATAGCGGCAGGGCCCCGTACTTC TRBV3-1 . . TRBJ2-4
CASSLWAQPPNYGYTF TGTGCCAGCAGTTTATGGGCACAGCCACCTAACTATGGCTACACCTTC TRBV28 . . TRBJ1-2
CASSLPQGLAYEQYF TGTGCCAGCAGCTTACCTCAGGGGCTCGCCTACGAGCAGTACTTC TRBV7-2 . . TRBJ2-7
CASSPRGGRSDGYTF TGTGCCAGTAGTCCTCGAGGAGGCCGGAGCGATGGCTACACCTTC TRBV19 . . TRBJ1-2
CASSQDLGFGETQYF TGTGCCAGCAGCCAAGATCTCGGGTTCGGGGAGACCCAGTACTTC TRBV3-1 . . TRBJ2-5
CASSNRIQPQHF TGTGCCAGCAGCAATAGAATCCAGCCCCAGCATTTT TRBV28 . . TRBJ1-5
CASSFGQATYGYTF TGCGCCAGCAGCTTTGGACAAGCAACCTATGGCTACACCTTC TRBV5-1 . . TRBJ1-2
CASSLPRASKARGGETQYF TGCGCCAGCAGCCTACCCAGGGCTAGCAAGGCCAGAGGGGGTGAGACCCAGTACTTC TRBV5-1 . . TRBJ2-5
CASSQVSNEQYF TGTGCCAGCAGCCAAGTTTCCAATGAGCAGTACTTC TRBV4-2 . . TRBJ2-5
CASSWGAGQGNQPQHF TGTGCCAGCAGTTGGGGGGCGGGACAGGGTAATCAGCCCCAGCATTTT TRBV28 TRBD1 . TRBJ1-5
CSAPGQGETQYF TGCAGTGCTCCAGGACAGGGGGAGACCCAGTACTTC TRBV20-1 TRBD1 many TRBJ2-5
CASSALSGPYNEQFF TGTGCCAGCAGCGCCCTTAGCGGTCCCTACAATGAGCAGTTCTTC TRBV7-9 . . TRBJ2-1
CASSPPSGIGTGELFF TGTGCCAGCAGTCCCCCTTCGGGCATCGGCACCGGGGAGCTGTTTTTT TRBV6-5 . . TRBJ2-2
CASSEVGLAGNTDTQYF TGTGCCAGCAGCGAGGTTGGCCTAGCAGGGAACACAGATACGCAGTATTTT TRBV28 . few TRBJ2-3
CATSDSGTGGEDTQYF TGTGCCACCAGTGATTCCGGGACAGGGGGAGAAGATACGCAGTATTTT TRBV24-1 TRBD1 . TRBJ2-3
CASSSHGLARDTDTQYF TGTGCCAGCAGCTCCCACGGACTAGCGCGGGACACAGATACGCAGTATTTT TRBV6-2/TRBV6-3 TRBD2 . TRBJ2-3
CASSRTGIPYEQYF TGTGCCAGCTCACGTACAGGGATTCCCTACGAGCAGTACTTC TRBV18 . . TRBJ2-7
CASAPSPAEAFF TGTGCCAGCGCACCTAGTCCAGCTGAAGCTTTCTTT TRBV18 . . TRBJ1-1
CASSTGVMNTEAFF TGTGCCAGCAGCACCGGGGTGATGAACACTGAAGCTTTCTTT TRBV6-6 . . TRBJ1-1
CASSLEGIAKNIQYF TGTGCCAGCAGCTTGGAGGGAATAGCCAAAAACATTCAGTACTTC TRBV7-9 . . TRBJ2-4
CASSPAGDYNEQFF TGTGCCAGCTCTCCAGCGGGGGACTACAATGAGCAGTTCTTC TRBV6-2/TRBV6-3 TRBD2 many TRBJ2-1
CASSLVGQTDTQYF TGTGCCAGCAGTTTGGTGGGTCAGACAGATACGCAGTATTTT TRBV27 . few TRBJ2-3
CSAALAGAGELFF TGCAGTGCTGCACTAGCGGGGGCCGGGGAGCTGTTTTTT TRBV20-1 TRBD2 . TRBJ2-2
CSAPQRGGFTDTQYF TGCAGTGCTCCACAACGGGGGGGTTTCACAGATACGCAGTATTTT TRBV20-1 TRBD2 . TRBJ2-3
CASSLAGLDYGYTF TGTGCCAGCAGTCTAGCAGGGTTGGACTATGGCTACACCTTC TRBV28 . . TRBJ1-2